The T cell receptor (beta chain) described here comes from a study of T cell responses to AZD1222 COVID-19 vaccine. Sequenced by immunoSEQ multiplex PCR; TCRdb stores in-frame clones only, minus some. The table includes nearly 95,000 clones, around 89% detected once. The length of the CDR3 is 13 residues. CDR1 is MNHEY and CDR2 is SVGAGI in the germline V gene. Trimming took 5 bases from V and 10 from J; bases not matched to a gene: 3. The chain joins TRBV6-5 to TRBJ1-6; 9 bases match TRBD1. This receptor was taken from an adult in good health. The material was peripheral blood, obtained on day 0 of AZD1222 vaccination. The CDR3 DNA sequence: TGTGCCAGCAGTACCACAGGGGGCTCACCCCTCCACTTT. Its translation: CASSTTGGSPLHF.